This entry is about one TCR beta chain. What it recognizes is unknown. Germline V gene data show CDR1 as MNHEY and CDR2 as SVGAGI. The CDR3 is 14 amino acids. The V end was cut by 4 bases, the J end by 1 base, with 10 bases between. The source of the sample is a study of cytomegalovirus exposure and HLA in healthy donors. Study-wide findings and caveats: High sensitivity and specificity were reportedly achieved when the classifier diagnosed cytomegalovirus status.

Primers for the PCR totalled 60 Vbeta and 13 Jbeta. Profiled with immunoSEQ multiplex PCR; TCRdb holds only in-frame clones, not every one. The specimen's table records about 160,000 clones. This TCR came from a woman in her sixties or seventies in good health and CMV-seronegative. The sequenced sample consisted of PBMCs. The chain couples TRBV6-5 to TRBJ1-2, with a tentative D call TRBD1 (5 bases). The CDR3 DNA reads as TGTGCCAGCAGTTGGGGGGACGGTAACTATGGCTACACCTTC. This translates into CASSWGDGNYGYTF.